This TCR beta chain was recovered during a study of T-cell memory formation after mild COVID-19. Study outcomes and limitations: SARS-CoV-2 specificity of second-wave clones peaking day 37 was unconfirmed.

Looked up from germline, CDR1 is MNHEY and CDR2 is SVGAGI. V lost 6 bases to trimming and J lost 3 bases; unmatched junction nucleotides: 2. The CDR3 totals 14 residues. Notes on this clonotype: Its specificity is unknown.

TCRdb reprocessed the 5' RACE reads with MiXCR, giving one entry per CDR3 protein. Of 210,000 or so distinct CDR3 sequences listed, roughly 30% were seen once; the top ten hold roughly 11%. This TCR derives from an adult woman who had mild COVID-19 (a few samples of this study predate the infection). Cell type and time point are not known. The specimen sequenced was PBMCs or a T cell subset sorted from them (not recorded which). The J gene is TRBJ2-1, the V gene TRBV6-5; 10 nucleotides match TRBD2. This CDR3 reads CASSWTSGYNEQFF. The CDR3 DNA reads TGTGCCAGCAGCTGGACTAGCGGCTACAATGAGCAGTTCTTC.